Here is one TCR beta chain with its context. This clonotype was counted only a few times. Its antigen remains unidentified. No base qualities exist here, and no much larger clone lies one base off it. Ficoll-Paque density gradient centrifugation was the method used to isolate PBMCs. These reads were obtained on an Illumina NovaSeq 6000. cDNA libraries for TCRalpha and TCRbeta were prepared by 5'RACE using constant-segment primers, with sample barcodes and unique molecular identifiers added. Trizol reagent was used to extract RNA from every sample. Amplification of the libraries took two PCR steps, and the second step added a second sample barcode plus Illumina TruSeq adapters. The libraries were sequenced on an Illumina NovaSeq using 2 x 150 bp paired-end reads. In the source study's methods: Demultiplexing of reads and collapsing into UMI-guided consensus sequences were performed with migec v1.2.7. With mixcr v2.1.11, UMI consensuses were aligned to TRA and TRB V and J templates and assembled into clonotypes. A clonotype was counted as expanded or contracted only if both edgeR and NoisET called the change significant, with noise models trained on biological replicates. For edgeR calls, the thresholds were a false discovery rate-adjusted p below 0.01 and a log2 fold-change of 1. As an exploratory analysis of dynamics, max-normalized trajectories of the 1000 most abundant clonotypes were examined with PCA combined with hierarchical clustering. Separately sequenced CD4+ and CD8+ repertoires were used to assign the CD4 or CD8 phenotype of responding clones. The public reads were quality trimmed at Q25 with fastp and then assembled into clones with MiXCR by TCRdb, keeping productive beta chains. Identical CDR3 proteins give one entry, which carries the most common genes and DNA. The V and J calls shown here were made by TCRdb, not taken from the authors' results. For this sample the table gives about 140,000 distinct CDR3 sequences, of which roughly 13% were detected only once. Under 30% of the sample goes to the ten largest clones.

The sample originates from a study of T-cell memory formation after mild COVID-19 (dated by TCRdb to the early 2020s). Notes on the research overall: Most TCR sequence clusters were specific to one of the two donors. Longitudinal TCRalpha and TCRbeta repertoire sequencing tracked T-cell clones expanding and contracting after mild COVID-19 in a couple of donors. Two young, previously healthy adult volunteers, one female and one male, were included in the cohort.

Between the V and J ends, shortened by 0 bases and 3 bases respectively, the junction contains 6 bases. The CDR3 goes from the cysteine to the phenylalanine over 13 residues. The read is trimmed to its CDR3 DNA, 39 bases read in frame from base 1. From a lookup of the germline V gene, CDR1 and CDR2 are SGHRS and YFSETQ. Paper-wide results and their limitations: SARS-CoV-2 specificity of the second-wave clones peaking on day 37 was not confirmed. Clones contracting from day 15 to 85 had balanced CD4/CD8 phenotypes, while a second wave expanding from day 15 to 37 was biased towards CD4+. Some responding clones were detected in pre-infection memory, suggesting pre-existing cross-reactive memory T cells joined the SARS-CoV-2 response. The study included only a couple of mild cases, and larger cohorts that include severe cases with pre-infection samples were judged to be necessary. Contracting CD4+ clones were located mainly in the CM and EM memory subsets, whereas CD8+ clones were found to be enriched in EMRA.

The chain joins TRBV5-1 to TRBJ1-2; the D gene is possibly TRBD1, with 5 bases matching. The sample was PBMCs or a T cell subset sorted from them (not recorded which). This TCR derives from an adult woman who had mild COVID-19 (a few samples of this study predate the infection). The sample titles of this study are shuffled in the database, so cell type and time point are left out; the donor was told from shared clones. The sequenced DNA is TGCGCCAGCAGCTTGGGGGACTACTATGGCTACACCTTC. Its translation reads: CASSLGDYYGYTF.